The 14 T cell receptor beta chains reported below all come from one sample, sequenced in a study of T cells in Graves' hyperthyroidism and ophthalmopathy. The TCR beta CDR3 regions underwent amplification using RNA transcripts as the source. HTBI primers were the set used in a first-round RT-PCR of the TCR CDR3. TCRdb analysed the multiplex PCR reads with MiXCR anew, one entry per CDR3 protein. The sample includes around 300,000 distinct CDR3 sequences, roughly 14% of them seen just once. Sequencing was done on a sample of blood. The receptor source for this set is a woman aged 25 to 45 with Graves' hyperthyroidism that later progressed to Graves' ophthalmopathy.

This clonotype has a count of ten or more. The V call is TRBV2, the J call TRBJ1-2; D unresolved. V was shortened by 1 base and J by 5 bases, with 8 bases between the two germline ends. CDR1 and CDR2 (germline): SNHLY, FYNNEI. The CDR3 loop spans 13 amino acids. CDR3 nucleotide sequence: TGTGCCAGCAGTGAAGAGGAAGCATATGGCTACACCTTC. Protein product: CASSEEEAYGYTF.

This clonotype was seen ten or more times. CDR3 sequence reads: CASSQEGRIGNTIYF. In DNA, the CDR3 is TGTGCCAGCAGCCAAGAAGGCAGAATTGGAAACACCATATATTTT. This chain uses TRBV3-1 with TRBJ1-3; D remains ambiguous. Germline loops: CDR1 LGHDT, CDR2 YNNKEL (reference sequence). Trimming shortened V by 0 bases and J by 3 bases, and 9 bases separated the two germline ends. CDR3 length: 15 amino acids.

This clonotype was counted a few times. The chain employs TRBV19 and TRBJ1-5; 7 bases are a match to TRBD1. Trimming took 10 bases from V and 1 from J; bases not matched to a gene: 7. CDR1 and CDR2 (germline): LNHDA, SQIVND (reference sequence). The length of the CDR3 is 14 residues. The CDR3 DNA sequence: TGTGCCACCGGACAGGTTGGGAGCAATCAGCCCCAGCATTTT. Protein sequence: CATGQVGSNQPQHF.

This clonotype was seen repeatedly, ten times or more. The chain joins TRBV10-3 to TRBJ2-1; D perhaps matches TRBD2 (7 bases). The V and J ends lost 9 bases and 5 bases respectively, with 23 bases between them. The CDR3 spans 16 residues. Germline V CDR1 and CDR2: ENHRY, SYGVKD. The CDR3 sequence: CAISLGGAPGDNEQFF. The CDR3 DNA reads TGTGCCATTTCCCTGGGGGGGGCCCCGGGGGACAATGAGCAGTTCTTC.

This clonotype has at least ten counts. The chain couples TRBV12-3 or TRBV12-4 to TRBJ1-1; 8 nucleotides align to TRBD1. This CDR3 contains 16 residues. Trimming at V came to 7 bases and at J to 0 bases, leaving 10 bases not matched to a gene. The CDR3 spells CASKNRDRLMNTEAFF. The CDR3 DNA is TGTGCCAGCAAGAACCGGGACAGGCTCATGAACACTGAAGCTTTCTTT.

The chain couples TRBV6-1 to TRBJ2-7; 11 nucleotides agree with TRBD1. This CDR3 is 14 amino acids long. V gave up 6 bases and J gave up 1 base; unmatched junction bases: 2. CDR1 is MNHNS and CDR2 is SASEGT in the germline V gene. The CDR3 DNA reads as TGTGCCAGCAGAGGACAGGGGGCTTCCTACGAGCAGTACTTC. Translation: CASRGQGASYEQYF.

This clonotype was counted at least ten times. V and J are TRBV2 and TRBJ1-5; D remains ambiguous. This CDR3 has 14 amino acids. Germline CDR1 is SNHLY and CDR2 is FYNNEI. V lost 8 bases and J 7 bases, leaving 18 bases between the germline ends. CDR3 sequence: CASPQGPGWQPQHF. The CDR3 bases are TGTGCCAGCCCCCAAGGACCGGGTTGGCAGCCCCAGCATTTT.

This clonotype turned up a few times. V and J are TRBV19 and TRBJ2-5; a weak D match, TRBD2 (5 bases). Deletions cut 7 bases from V and 0 bases from J, with 9 bases between. The CDR3 totals 13 residues. Germline assignment: CDR1 LNHDA and CDR2 SQIVND (reference sequence). The CDR3 loop reads CASKGENQETQYF. The DNA for the CDR3 is TGTGCCAGTAAGGGAGAGAACCAAGAGACCCAGTACTTC.

This clonotype was recorded a few times. The rearrangement links TRBV19 to TRBJ2-3, with TRBD2 identical over 7 bases. This CDR3 spans 16 amino acids. V lost 2 bases and J lost 2; bases outside the gene matches: 7. Germline V gene sequence: CDR1 LNHDA, CDR2 SQIVND (reference sequence). CDR3 coding DNA: TGTGCCAGTAGTATACCTAGCGGAGGGCTCACAGATACGCAGTATTTT. Amino acid sequence: CASSIPSGGLTDTQYF. The full variable domain, in which reference TRBV19 and TRBJ2-3 provide the parts outside the CDR3, is DGGITQSPKYLFRKEGQNVTLSCEQNLNHDAMYWYRQDPGQGLRLIYYSQIVNDFQKGDIAEGYSVSREKKESFPLTVTSAQKNPTAFYLCASSIPSGGLTDTQYFGPGTRLTVL.

The table lists this clonotype with many counts. The J gene is TRBJ2-7, the V gene TRBV28; D not certain. The CDR3 consists of 16 residues. CDR1 and CDR2 from the germline V gene are MDHEN and SYDVKM. V was trimmed by 3 bases and J by 5 bases, leaving 20 bases between them. Here the CDR3 DNA reads TGTGCCAGCAGTTTCTTAGGGCAGACGGCCCTGGACGAGCAGTACTTC. It is translated as CASSFLGQTALDEQYF.

This clonotype occurred many times. The chain is built from TRBV28 and TRBJ1-1, with D maybe TRBD1 (5 bases). Trimming cost V 7 bases and J 11 bases, with 23 bases left between them. This CDR3 is 14 amino acids long. Germline CDR1 reads MDHEN; CDR2 reads SYDVKM. This chain's CDR3 is CASTPLGEVLNAFF. The CDR3 DNA reads as TGTGCCAGCACCCCCTTAGGGGAGGTTCTGAACGCTTTCTTT.

This clonotype was observed at least ten times. CDR3 coding DNA: TGTGCCAGCAGCCAAGATCTCGGGGGACAAAGCTACACCTTC. The encoded protein is CASSQDLGGQSYTF. This chain links TRBV3-1 with TRBJ1-2; a weak D match, TRBD1 (6 bases). Trimming shortened V by 0 bases and J by 9 bases, and 14 bases separated the two germline ends. Germline-derived CDR1 and CDR2 are LGHDT and YNNKEL (reference sequence). The CDR3 consists of 14 residues.

This clonotype showed up many times. This chain connects TRBV6-1 to TRBJ2-7; a possible D gene is TRBD1 (6 bases). Between the trimmed V and J ends, which lost 5 bases and 4 bases, there was a span of 12 bases. From germline, CDR1 is MNHNS and CDR2 SASEGT. The CDR3 runs 13 residues. The CDR3 loop reads CASSTGTPYEQYF. CDR3 coding DNA: TGTGCCAGCAGTACCGGGACACCATACGAGCAGTACTTC.

V gene TRBV6-2 or TRBV6-3 combines with J gene TRBJ1-2; the match to TRBD1 covers 8 bases. Losses at the gene ends were 5 bases for V and 3 bases for J; bases not matched to a gene: 8. Germline CDR1 MNHEY, CDR2 SVGEGT. This CDR3 contains 15 residues. CDR3 amino acids: CASSDRRQGYYGYTF. Here the CDR3 DNA reads TGTGCCAGCAGTGACCGACGACAGGGGTACTATGGCTACACCTTC.